Listed below are T cell receptor beta chains from one sample, sequenced in a study of T cell repertoires in cytomegalovirus infection. TCRdb recomputed calls from the reads with MiXCR, one row per CDR3 protein. The table lists approximately 200,000 distinct CDR3 sequences, under 30% of them singletons, with 30% to 35% in the top ten. Sample: PBMCs. Receptors were obtained from a human donor in good health (CMV status not recorded). Some clones in this sample may be carry-over from other donors' samples. CDR3s include the opening cysteine and the closing phenylalanine or tryptophan.

v_gene	j_gene	CDR3aa
TRBV7-2	TRBJ1-6	CASSFFGTLGNSPLHF
TRBV6-5	TRBJ2-5	CASHPLDRGGETQYF
TRBV12-3/TRBV12-4	TRBJ1-1	CASQLGGTEAFF
TRBV25-1	TRBJ1-1	CASSDTGVSSEAFF
TRBV15	TRBJ2-3	CATSRDGRDTDTQYF
TRBV7-2	TRBJ1-2	CASSLSGGGNGYTF
TRBV4-3	TRBJ2-1	CASSQDLRGGRNEQFF
TRBV29-1	TRBJ2-3	CSVELGATDTQYF
TRBV7-2	TRBJ1-6	CASSLGGGSQGSPLHF
TRBV7-2	TRBJ2-3	CASTRQGPDTQYF
TRBV7-2	TRBJ2-5	CASSLGRASETQYF
TRBV18	TRBJ1-1	CASSPGLSFNTEAFF
TRBV6-2/TRBV6-3	TRBJ1-3	CASSYPDEGNTIYF
TRBV12-3/TRBV12-4	TRBJ1-1	CASSSKEAFF
TRBV29-1	TRBJ2-1	CSVRGDQERGYNEQFF
TRBV15	TRBJ1-6	CATSRDQTLGTPLHF
TRBV28	TRBJ2-1	CASSRGGPYNEQFF
TRBV18	TRBJ1-5	CASSPGKGRDQPQHF